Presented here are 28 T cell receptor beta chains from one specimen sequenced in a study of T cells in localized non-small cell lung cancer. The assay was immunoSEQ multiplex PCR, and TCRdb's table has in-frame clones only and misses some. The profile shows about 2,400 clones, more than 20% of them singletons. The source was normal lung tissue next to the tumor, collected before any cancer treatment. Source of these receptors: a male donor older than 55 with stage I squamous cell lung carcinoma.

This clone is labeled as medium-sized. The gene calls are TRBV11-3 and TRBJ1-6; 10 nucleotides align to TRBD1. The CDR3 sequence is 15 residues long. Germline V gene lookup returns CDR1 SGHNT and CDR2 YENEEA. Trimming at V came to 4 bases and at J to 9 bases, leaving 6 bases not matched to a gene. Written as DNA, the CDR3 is TGTGCCAGCAGCTCGGGACAGGGGATCAGTTCACCCCTCCACTTT. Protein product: CASSSGQGISSPLHF.

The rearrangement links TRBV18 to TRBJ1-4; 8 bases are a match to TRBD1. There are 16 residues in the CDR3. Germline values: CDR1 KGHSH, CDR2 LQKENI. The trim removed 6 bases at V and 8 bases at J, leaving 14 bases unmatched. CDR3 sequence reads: CASSGADRGIWEKLFF. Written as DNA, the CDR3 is TGTGCCAGCTCCGGGGCCGACAGGGGAATATGGGAAAAACTGTTTTTT.

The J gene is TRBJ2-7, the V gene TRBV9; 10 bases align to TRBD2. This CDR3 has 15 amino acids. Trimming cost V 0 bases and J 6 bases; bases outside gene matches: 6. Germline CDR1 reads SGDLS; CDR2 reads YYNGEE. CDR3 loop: CASSVGASGRAEQYF. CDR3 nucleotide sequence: TGTGCCAGCAGCGTAGGGGCTAGCGGGAGAGCCGAGCAGTACTTC.

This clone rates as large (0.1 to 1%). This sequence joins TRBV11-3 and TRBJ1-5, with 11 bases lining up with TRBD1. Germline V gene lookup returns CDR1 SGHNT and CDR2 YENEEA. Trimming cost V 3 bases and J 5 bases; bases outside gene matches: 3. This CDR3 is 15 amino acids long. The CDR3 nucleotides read TGTGCCAGCAGCTTGGACAGGGGGCCTTATCAGCCCCAGCATTTT. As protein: CASSLDRGPYQPQHF.

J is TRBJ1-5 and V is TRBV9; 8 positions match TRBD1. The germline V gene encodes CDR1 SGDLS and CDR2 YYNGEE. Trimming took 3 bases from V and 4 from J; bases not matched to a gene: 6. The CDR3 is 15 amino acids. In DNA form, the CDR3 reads TGTGCCAGCAGCGCCACAGGGGGAGGAAATCAGCCCCAGCATTTT. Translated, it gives CASSATGGGNQPQHF.

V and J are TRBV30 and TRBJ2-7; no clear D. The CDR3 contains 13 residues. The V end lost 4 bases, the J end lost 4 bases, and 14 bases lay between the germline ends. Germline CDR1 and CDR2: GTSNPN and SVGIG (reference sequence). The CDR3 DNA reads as TGTGCCTGGATAGGCGGCGCCAGATACGAGCAGTACTTC. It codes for CAWIGGARYEQYF.

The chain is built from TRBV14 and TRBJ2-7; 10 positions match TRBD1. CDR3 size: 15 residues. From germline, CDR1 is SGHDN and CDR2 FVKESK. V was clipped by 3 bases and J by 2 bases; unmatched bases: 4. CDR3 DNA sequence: TGTGCCAGCAGCCAGGGACAGGGGATTACCTACGAGCAGTACTTC. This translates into CASSQGQGITYEQYF.

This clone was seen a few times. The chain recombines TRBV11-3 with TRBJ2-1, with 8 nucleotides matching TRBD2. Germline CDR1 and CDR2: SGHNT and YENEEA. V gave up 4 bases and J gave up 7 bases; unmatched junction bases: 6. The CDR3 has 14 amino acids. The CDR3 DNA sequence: TGTGCCAGCAGCTCCAGCGGGAGTCTAAATGAGCAGTTCTTC. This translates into CASSSSGSLNEQFF.

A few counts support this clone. CDR3 in amino acids: CASSLEARGTEAFF. The CDR3 DNA follows: TGCGCCAGCAGCCTGGAGGCCAGGGGGACTGAAGCTTTCTTT. The rearrangement uses TRBV4-1 and TRBJ1-1; 7 bases are shared with TRBD1. After removal of 4 bases from V and 5 bases from J, the junction contained 7 bases not matched to a gene. This CDR3 is built from 14 residues. Germline V gene sequence: CDR1 MGHRA, CDR2 YSYEKL.

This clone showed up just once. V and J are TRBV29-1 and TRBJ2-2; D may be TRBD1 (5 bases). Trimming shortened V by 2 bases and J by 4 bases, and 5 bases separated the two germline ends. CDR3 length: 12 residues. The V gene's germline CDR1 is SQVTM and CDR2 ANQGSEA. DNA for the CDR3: TGCAGCGTTGAAAGGGGCACCGGGGAGCTGTTTTTT. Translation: CSVERGTGELFF.

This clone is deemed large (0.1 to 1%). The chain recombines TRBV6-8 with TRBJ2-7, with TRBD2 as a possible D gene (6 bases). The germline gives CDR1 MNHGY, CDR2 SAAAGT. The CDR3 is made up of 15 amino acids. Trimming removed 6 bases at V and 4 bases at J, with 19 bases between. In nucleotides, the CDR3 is TGTGCCAGCAGGCCCCCCCTGGAGGGGAGATACGAGCAGTACTTC. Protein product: CASRPPLEGRYEQYF.

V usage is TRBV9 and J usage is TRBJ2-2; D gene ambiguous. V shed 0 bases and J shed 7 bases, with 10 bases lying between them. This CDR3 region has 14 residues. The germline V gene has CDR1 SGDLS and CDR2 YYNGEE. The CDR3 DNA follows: TGTGCCAGCAGCGTAGATTATGGCCGCGGGGAGCTGTTTTTT. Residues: CASSVDYGRGELFF.

The CDR3 spells CASSSGTSGGHEQFF. The CDR3 DNA reads TGTGCCAGCAGCTCCGGGACTAGCGGGGGCCATGAGCAGTTCTTC. This chain joins TRBV11-3 and TRBJ2-1; 14 bases are a match to TRBD2. The ends lost 4 bases at V and 8 bases at J; junction bases unmatched: 4. The CDR3 has 15 residues. The germline gives CDR1 SGHNT, CDR2 YENEEA.

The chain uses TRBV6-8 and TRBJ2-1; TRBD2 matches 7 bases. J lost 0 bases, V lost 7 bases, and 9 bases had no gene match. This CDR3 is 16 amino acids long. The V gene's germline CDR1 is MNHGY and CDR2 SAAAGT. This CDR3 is CASTPGGHSSYNEQFF. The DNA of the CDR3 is TGTGCCAGCACCCCGGGAGGACACAGCTCCTACAATGAGCAGTTCTTC.

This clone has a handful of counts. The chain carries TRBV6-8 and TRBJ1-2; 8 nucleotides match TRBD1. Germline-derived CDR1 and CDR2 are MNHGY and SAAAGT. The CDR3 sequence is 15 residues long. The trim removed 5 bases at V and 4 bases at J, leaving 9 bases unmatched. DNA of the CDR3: TGTGCCAGCAGTCGAAGGACAGGGAGGATCTATGGCTACACCTTC. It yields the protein CASSRRTGRIYGYTF.

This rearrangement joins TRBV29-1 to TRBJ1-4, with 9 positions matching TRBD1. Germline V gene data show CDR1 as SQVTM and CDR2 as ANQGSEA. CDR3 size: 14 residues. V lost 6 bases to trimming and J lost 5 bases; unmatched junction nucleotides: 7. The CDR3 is CSVNPGTGNEKLFF. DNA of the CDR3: TGCAGCGTCAATCCCGGGACAGGGAATGAAAAACTGTTTTTT. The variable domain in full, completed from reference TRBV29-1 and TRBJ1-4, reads SAVISQKPSRDICQRGTSLTIQCQVDSQVTMMFWYRQQPGQSLTLIATANQGSEATYESGFVIDKFPISRPNLTFSTLTVSNMSPEDSSIYLCSVNPGTGNEKLFFGSGTQLSVL.

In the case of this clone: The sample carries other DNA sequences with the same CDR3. DNA for the CDR3: TGCGCCAGCAGCTCGGGGGGATCGAACACCGGGGAGCTGTTTTTT. Translation gives CASSSGGSNTGELFF. The V call is TRBV5-1, the J call TRBJ2-2; 7 nucleotides line up with TRBD2. This CDR3 region has 15 residues. The ends lost 3 bases at V and 0 bases at J; junction bases unmatched: 2. Germline CDR1 is SGHRS and CDR2 is YFSETQ.

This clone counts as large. For the CDR3, the DNA is TGTGCCAGCAGCTTGGCTCGCGACGGGAATTCACCCCTCCACTTT. Encoded protein: CASSLARDGNSPLHF. The chain couples TRBV11-3 to TRBJ1-6; D uncertain. The CDR3 loop spans 15 amino acids. Germline CDR1 reads SGHNT; CDR2 reads YENEEA. Trimming stripped 3 bases from V and 7 bases from J, with 13 bases between.

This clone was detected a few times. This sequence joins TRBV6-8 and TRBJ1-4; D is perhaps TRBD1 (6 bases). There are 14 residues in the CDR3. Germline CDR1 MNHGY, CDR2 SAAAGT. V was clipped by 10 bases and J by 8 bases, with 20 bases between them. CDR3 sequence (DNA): TGTGCCATCAGCGCTCAGGGGTCAGGGGAAAAACTGTTTTTT. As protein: CAISAQGSGEKLFF.

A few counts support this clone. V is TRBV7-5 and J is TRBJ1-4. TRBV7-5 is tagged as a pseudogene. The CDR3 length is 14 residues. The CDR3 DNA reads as TGTGCCAGCAGCTTACCTCTGGCTAATGAAAAACTGTTTTTT. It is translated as CASSLPLANEKLFF.

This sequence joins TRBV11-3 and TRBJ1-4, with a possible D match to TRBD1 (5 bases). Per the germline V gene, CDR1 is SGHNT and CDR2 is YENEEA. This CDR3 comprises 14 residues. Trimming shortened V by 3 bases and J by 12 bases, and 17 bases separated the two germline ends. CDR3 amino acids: CASSFRRGPGELFF. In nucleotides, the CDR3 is TGTGCCAGCAGCTTTAGGCGGGGCCCAGGAGAACTGTTTTTT.

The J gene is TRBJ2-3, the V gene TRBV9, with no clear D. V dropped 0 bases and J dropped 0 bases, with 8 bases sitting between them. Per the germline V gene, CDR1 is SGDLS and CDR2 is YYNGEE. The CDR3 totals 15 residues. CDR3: CASSVGLRSTDTQYF. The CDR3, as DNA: TGTGCCAGCAGCGTAGGACTGCGGAGCACAGATACGCAGTATTTT.

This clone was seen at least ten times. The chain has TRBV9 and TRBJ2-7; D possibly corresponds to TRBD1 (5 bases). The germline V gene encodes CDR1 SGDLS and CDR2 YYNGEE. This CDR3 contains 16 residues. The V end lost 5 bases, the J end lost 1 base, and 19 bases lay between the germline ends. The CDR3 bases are TGTGCCAGCAGACGCCGTGGCAGGGATAGATCCTACGAGCAGTACTTC. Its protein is CASRRRGRDRSYEQYF.

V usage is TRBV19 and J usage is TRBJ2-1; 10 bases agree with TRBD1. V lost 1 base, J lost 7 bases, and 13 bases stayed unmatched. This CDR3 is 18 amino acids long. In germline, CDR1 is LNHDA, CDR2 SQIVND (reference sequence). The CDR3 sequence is CASSIGLRDRGYGNEQFF. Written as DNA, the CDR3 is TGTGCCAGTAGTATAGGACTTAGGGACAGGGGCTATGGGAATGAGCAGTTCTTC.

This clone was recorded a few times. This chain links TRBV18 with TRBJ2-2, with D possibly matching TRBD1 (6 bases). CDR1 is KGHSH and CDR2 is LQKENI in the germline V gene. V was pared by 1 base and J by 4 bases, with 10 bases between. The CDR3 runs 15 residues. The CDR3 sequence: CASSPLQGSTGELFF. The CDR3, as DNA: TGTGCCAGCTCACCACTCCAGGGGAGCACCGGGGAGCTGTTTTTT. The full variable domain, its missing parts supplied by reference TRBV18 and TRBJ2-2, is NAGVMQNPRHLVRRRGQEARLRCSPMKGHSHVYWYRQLPEEGLKFMVYLQKENIIDESGMPKERFSAEFPKEGPSILRIQQVVRGDSAAYFCASSPLQGSTGELFFGEGSRLTVL.

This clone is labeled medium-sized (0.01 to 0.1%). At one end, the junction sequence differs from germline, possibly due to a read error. The CDR3 here is CASSNREEETQYF. CDR3 bases: TGTGCTAGCAGTAACAGGGAAGAAGAGACCCAGTACTTC. This chain joins TRBV9 and TRBJ2-5; tentatively, D is TRBD1 (6 bases). Germline assignment: CDR1 SGDLS and CDR2 YYNGEE. CDR3 length: 13 residues.

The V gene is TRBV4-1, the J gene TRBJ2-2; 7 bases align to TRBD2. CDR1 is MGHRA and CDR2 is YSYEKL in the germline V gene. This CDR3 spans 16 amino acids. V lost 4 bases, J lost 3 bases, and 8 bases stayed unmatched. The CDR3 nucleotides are TGCGCCAGCAGCCGGGACTACCTCCCGGACACCGGGGAGCTGTTTTTT. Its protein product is CASSRDYLPDTGELFF.

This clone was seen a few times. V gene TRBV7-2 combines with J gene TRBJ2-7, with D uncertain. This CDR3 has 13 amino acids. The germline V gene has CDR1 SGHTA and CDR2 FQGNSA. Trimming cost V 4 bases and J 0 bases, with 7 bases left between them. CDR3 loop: CASSYVFSYEQYF. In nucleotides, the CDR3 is TGTGCCAGCAGCTACGTATTCTCCTACGAGCAGTACTTC.